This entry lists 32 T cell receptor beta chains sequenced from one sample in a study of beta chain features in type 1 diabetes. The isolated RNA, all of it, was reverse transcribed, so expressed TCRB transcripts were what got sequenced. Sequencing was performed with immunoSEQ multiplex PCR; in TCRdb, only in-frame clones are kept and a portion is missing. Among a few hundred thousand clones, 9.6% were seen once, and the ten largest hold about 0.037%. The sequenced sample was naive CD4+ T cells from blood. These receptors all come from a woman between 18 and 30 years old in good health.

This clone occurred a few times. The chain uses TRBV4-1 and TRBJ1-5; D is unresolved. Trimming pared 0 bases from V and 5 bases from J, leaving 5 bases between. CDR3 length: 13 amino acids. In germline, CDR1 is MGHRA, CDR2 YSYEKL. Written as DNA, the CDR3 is TGCGCCAGCAGCCAAGAGAACTATCAGCCCCAGCATTTT. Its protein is CASSQENYQPQHF.

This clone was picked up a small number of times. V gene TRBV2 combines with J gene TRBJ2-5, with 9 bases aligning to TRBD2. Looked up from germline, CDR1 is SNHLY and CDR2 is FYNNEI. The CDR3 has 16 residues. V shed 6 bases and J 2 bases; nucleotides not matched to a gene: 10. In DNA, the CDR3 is TGTGCCAGCAGGGGGGCAGCTAGCGGGATTCAAGAGACCCAGTACTTC. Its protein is CASRGAASGIQETQYF.

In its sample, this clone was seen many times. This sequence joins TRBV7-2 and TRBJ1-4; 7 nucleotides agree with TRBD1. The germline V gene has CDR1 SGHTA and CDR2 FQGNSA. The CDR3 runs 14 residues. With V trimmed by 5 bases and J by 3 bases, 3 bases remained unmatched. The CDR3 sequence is CASSLTGANEKLFF. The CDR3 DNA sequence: TGTGCCAGCAGCCTCACAGGGGCTAATGAAAAACTGTTTTTT.

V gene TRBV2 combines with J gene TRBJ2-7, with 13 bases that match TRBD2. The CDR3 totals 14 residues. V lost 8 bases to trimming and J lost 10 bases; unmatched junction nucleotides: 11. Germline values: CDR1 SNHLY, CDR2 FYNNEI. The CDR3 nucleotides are TGTGCCAGCGGGACTGGACTAGCGGGAGTGAATCAGTACTTC. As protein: CASGTGLAGVNQYF.

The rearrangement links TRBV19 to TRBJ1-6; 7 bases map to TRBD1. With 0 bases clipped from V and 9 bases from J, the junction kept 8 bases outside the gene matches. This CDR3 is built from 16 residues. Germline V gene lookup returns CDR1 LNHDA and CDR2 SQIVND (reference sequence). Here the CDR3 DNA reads TGTGCCAGTAGTATAGACAATACAGGGGTAGGTTCACCCCTCCACTTT. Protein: CASSIDNTGVGSPLHF.

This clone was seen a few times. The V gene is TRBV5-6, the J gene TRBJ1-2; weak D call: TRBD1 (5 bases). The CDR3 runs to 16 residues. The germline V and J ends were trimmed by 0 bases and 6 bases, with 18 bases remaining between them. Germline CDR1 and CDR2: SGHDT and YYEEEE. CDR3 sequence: CASSLALQAGENGYTF. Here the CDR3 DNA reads TGTGCCAGCAGCTTGGCCCTGCAAGCGGGGGAAAATGGCTACACCTTC.

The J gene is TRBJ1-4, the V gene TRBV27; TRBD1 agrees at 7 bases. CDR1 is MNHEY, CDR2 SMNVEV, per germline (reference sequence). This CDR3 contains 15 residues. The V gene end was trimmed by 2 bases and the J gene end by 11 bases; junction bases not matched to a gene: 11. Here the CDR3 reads CASSLLDRVNGKLFF. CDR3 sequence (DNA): TGTGCCAGCAGTTTACTTGACAGGGTAAATGGGAAACTGTTTTTT.

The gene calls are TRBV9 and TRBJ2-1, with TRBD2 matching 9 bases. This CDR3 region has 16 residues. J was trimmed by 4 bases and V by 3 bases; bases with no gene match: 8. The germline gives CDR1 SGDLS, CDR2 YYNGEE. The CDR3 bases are TGTGCCAGCAGCGGACGGACTAGCGTACCTTACAATGAGCAGTTCTTC. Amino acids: CASSGRTSVPYNEQFF. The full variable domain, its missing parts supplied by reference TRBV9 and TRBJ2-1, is DSGVTQTPKHLITATGQRVTLRCSPRSGDLSVYWYQQSLDQGLQFLIQYYNGEERAKGNILERFSAQQFPDLHSELNLSSLELGDSALYFCASSGRTSVPYNEQFFGPGTRLTVL.

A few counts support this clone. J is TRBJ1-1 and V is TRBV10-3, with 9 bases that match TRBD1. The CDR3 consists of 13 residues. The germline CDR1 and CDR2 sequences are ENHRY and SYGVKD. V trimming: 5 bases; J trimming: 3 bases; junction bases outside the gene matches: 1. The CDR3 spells CAISRDRDTEAFF. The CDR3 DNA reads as TGTGCCATCAGTCGGGACAGGGACACTGAAGCTTTCTTT.

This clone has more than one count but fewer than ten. The CDR3 sequence is CASTRQGANQPQHF. The CDR3 DNA reads as TGTGCCAGCACTCGACAGGGGGCGAATCAGCCCCAGCATTTT. The rearrangement joins TRBV6-1 to TRBJ1-5; 10 positions match TRBD1. The CDR3 length is 14 residues. Per the germline V gene, CDR1 is MNHNS and CDR2 is SASEGT. Trimming at V came to 7 bases and at J to 4 bases, leaving 4 bases not matched to a gene.

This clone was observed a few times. CDR3 sequence reads: CASSLSPQGVGRQTQYF. The CDR3 coding sequence is TGTGCCAGCAGCTTATCCCCGCAGGGGGTAGGTCGGCAGACCCAGTACTTC. The chain is built from TRBV7-6 and TRBJ2-5; 7 nucleotides align to TRBD1. This CDR3 spans 17 amino acids. With V trimmed by 2 bases and J by 6 bases, 15 bases remained unmatched. CDR1 and CDR2 from the germline V gene are SGHVS and FNYEAQ. Full variable domain (missing parts from reference TRBV7-6 and TRBJ2-5): GAGVSQSPRYKVTKRGQDVALRCDPISGHVSLYWYRQALGQGPEFLTYFNYEAQQDKSGLPNDRFSAERPEGSISTLTIQRTEQRDSAMYRCASSLSPQGVGRQTQYFGPGTRLLVL.

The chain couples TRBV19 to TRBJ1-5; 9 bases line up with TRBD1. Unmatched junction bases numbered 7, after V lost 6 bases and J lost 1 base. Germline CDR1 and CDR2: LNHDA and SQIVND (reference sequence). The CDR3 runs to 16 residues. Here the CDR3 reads CASSTLGTGSNQPQHF. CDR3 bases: TGTGCCAGTAGCACCCTCGGGACAGGGAGCAATCAGCCCCAGCATTTT.

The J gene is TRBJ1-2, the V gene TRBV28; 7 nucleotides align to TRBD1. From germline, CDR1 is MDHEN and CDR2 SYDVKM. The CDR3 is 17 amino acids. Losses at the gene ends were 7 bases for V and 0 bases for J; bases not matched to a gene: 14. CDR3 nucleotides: TGTGCCAGCACCCCGGGAGACAGGGTCGCCTCTAACTATGGCTACACCTTC. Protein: CASTPGDRVASNYGYTF.

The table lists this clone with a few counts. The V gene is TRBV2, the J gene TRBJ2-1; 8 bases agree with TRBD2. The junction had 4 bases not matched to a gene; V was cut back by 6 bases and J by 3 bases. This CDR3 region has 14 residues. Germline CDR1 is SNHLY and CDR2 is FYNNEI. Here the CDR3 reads CASRWAGGYNEQFF. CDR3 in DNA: TGTGCCAGCAGGTGGGCGGGAGGCTACAATGAGCAGTTCTTC.

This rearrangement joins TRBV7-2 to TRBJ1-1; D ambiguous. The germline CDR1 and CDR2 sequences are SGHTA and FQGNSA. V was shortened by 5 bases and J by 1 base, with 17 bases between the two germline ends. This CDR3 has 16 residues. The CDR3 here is CASSPYFGRGNTEAFF. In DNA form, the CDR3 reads TGTGCCAGCAGCCCTTACTTTGGGCGGGGGAACACTGAAGCTTTCTTT.

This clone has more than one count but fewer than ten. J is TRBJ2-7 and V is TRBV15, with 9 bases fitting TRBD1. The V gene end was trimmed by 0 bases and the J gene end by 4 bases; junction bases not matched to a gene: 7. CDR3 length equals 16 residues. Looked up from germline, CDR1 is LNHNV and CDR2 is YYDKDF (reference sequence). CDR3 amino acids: CATSREIGQGQYEQYF. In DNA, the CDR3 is TGTGCCACCAGCAGAGAGATTGGACAGGGGCAGTACGAGCAGTACTTC.

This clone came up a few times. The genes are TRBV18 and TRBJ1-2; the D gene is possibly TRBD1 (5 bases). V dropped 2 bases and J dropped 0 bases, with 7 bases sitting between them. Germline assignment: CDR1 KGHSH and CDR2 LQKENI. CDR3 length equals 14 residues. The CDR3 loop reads CASSPGGTNYGYTF. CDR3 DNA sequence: TGTGCCAGCTCACCAGGGGGGACTAACTATGGCTACACCTTC.

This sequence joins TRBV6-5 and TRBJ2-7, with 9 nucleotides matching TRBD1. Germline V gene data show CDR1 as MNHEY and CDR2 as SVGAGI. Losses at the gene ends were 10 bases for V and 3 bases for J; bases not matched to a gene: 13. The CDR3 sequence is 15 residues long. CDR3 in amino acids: CAIRRGTGKGYEQYF. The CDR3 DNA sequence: TGTGCCATCAGGAGGGGGACAGGGAAAGGCTACGAGCAGTACTTC.

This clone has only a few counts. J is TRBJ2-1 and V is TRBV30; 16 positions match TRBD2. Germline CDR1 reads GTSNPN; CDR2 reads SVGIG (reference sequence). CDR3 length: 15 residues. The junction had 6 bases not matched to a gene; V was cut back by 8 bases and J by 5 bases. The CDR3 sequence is CAIGTSGRAHNEQFF. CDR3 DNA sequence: TGTGCCATAGGGACTAGCGGGAGGGCCCACAATGAGCAGTTCTTC.

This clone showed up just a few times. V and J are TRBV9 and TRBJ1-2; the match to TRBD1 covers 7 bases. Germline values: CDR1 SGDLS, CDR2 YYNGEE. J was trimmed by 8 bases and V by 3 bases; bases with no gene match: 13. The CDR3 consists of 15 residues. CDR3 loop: CASSARRGLNGGYTF. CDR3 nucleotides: TGTGCCAGCAGCGCCCGAAGGGGGCTTAATGGGGGCTACACCTTC.

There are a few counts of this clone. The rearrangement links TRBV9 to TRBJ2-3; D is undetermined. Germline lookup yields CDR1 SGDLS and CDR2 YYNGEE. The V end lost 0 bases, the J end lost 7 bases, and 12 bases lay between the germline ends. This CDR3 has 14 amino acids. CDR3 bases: TGTGCCAGCAGCGTAGATCCTAGACTTAATACGCAGTATTTT. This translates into CASSVDPRLNTQYF.

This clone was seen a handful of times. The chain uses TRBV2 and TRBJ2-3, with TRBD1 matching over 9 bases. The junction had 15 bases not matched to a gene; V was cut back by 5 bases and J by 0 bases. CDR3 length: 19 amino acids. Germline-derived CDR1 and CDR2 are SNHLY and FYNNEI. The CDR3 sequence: CASSTPRDRADPSTDTQYF. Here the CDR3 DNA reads TGTGCCAGCAGTACCCCCCGGGACAGGGCGGACCCTAGCACAGATACGCAGTATTTT.

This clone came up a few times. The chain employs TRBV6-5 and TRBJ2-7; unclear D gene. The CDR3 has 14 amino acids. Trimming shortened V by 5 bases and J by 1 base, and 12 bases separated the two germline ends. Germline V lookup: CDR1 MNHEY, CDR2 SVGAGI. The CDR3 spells CASSDVAESYEQYF. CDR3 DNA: TGTGCCAGCAGTGACGTTGCGGAATCCTACGAGCAGTACTTC.

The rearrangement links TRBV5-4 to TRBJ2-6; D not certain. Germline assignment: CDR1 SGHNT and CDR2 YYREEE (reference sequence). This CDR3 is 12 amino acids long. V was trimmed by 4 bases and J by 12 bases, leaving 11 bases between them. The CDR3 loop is CASSLSSVVLTF. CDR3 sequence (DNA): TGTGCCAGCAGCCTCTCGTCCGTCGTCCTGACTTTC.

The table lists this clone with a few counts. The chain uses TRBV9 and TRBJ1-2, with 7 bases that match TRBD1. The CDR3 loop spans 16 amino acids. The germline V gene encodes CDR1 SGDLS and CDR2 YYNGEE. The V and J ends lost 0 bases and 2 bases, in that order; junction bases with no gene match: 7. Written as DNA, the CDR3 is TGTGCCAGCAGCGTAGATCGGGACAGAGGAAACTATGGCTACACCTTC. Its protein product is CASSVDRDRGNYGYTF.

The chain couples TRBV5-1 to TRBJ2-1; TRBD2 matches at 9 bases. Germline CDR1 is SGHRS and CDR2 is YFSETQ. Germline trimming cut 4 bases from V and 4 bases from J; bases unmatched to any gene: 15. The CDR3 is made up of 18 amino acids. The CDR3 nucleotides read TGCGCCAGCAGCCCCGTTGTTAGCGGGGGCCTGAATTACAATGAGCAGTTCTTC. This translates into CASSPVVSGGLNYNEQFF.

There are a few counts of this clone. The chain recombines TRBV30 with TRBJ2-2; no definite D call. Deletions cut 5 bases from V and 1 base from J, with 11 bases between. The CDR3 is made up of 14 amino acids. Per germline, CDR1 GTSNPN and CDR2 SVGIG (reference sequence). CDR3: CAWGAILNTGELFF. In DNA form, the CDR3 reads TGTGCCTGGGGAGCGATCCTGAACACCGGGGAGCTGTTTTTT.

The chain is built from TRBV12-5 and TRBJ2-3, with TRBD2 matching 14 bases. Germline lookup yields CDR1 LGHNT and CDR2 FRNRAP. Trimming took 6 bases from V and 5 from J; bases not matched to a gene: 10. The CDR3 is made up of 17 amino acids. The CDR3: CASGHGLAGGYEDTQYF. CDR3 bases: TGTGCTAGTGGCCATGGACTAGCGGGGGGATACGAAGATACGCAGTATTTT.

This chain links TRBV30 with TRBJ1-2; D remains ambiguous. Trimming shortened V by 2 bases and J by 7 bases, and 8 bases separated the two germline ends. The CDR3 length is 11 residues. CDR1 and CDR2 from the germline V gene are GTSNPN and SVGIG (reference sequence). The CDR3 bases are TGTGCCTGGAGTCGGGAAGGTGGCTACACCTTC. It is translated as CAWSREGGYTF.

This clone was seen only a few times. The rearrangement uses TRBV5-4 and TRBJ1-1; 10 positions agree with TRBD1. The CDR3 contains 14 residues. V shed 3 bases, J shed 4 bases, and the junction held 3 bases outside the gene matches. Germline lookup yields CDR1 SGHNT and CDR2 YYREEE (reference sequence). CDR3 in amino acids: CASSSRDRGTEAFF. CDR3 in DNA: TGTGCCAGCAGCTCCCGGGACAGGGGCACTGAAGCTTTCTTT.

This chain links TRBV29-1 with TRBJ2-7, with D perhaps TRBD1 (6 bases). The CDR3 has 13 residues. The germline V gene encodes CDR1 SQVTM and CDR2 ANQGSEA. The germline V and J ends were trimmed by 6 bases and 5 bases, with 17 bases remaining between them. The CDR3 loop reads CSVGRDRNHEQYF. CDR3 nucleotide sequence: TGCAGCGTCGGCCGTGACAGGAACCACGAGCAGTACTTC.

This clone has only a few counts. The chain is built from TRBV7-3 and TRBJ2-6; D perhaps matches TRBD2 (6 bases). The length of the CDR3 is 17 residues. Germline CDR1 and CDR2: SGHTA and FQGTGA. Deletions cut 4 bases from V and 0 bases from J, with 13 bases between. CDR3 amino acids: CASSSVGGNSGANVLTF. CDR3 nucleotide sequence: TGTGCCAGCAGCTCCGTTGGGGGGAACTCTGGGGCCAACGTCCTGACTTTC.